This T cell receptor beta chain was obtained from a study of T cells after somatic rescue of genetic block. J lost 9 bases, V lost 2 bases, and 8 bases had no gene match. Germline lookup yields CDR1 MDHEN and CDR2 SYDVKM. The CDR3 has 15 amino acids. The data were produced by immunoSEQ multiplex PCR, yet TCRdb's version contains in-frame clones alone and is incomplete. Of roughly 12,000 clones in the sample, around four fifths are singletons; the top ten hold more than 7.5%. This sequence was found in a boy younger than 18. This chain uses TRBV28 with TRBJ2-1, with TRBD2 matching over 9 bases. The sample consisted of peripheral blood mononuclear cells (PBMCs). The CDR3 region has the DNA TGTGCCAGCAGTTTAGGTGGCGGGAGGGCCGGTGAGCAGTTCTTC. The encoded protein is CASSLGGGRAGEQFF.